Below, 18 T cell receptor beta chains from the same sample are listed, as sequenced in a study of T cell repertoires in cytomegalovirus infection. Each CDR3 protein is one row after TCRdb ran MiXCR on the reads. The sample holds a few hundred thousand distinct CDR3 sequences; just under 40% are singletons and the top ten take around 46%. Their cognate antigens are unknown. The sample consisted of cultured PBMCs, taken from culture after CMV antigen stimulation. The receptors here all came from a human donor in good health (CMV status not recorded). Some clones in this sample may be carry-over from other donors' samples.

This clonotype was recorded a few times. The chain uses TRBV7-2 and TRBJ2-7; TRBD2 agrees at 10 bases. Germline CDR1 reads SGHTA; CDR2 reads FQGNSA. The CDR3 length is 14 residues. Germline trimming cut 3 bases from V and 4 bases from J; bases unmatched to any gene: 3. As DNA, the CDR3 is TGTGCCAGCAGCTTGTTACTAGCGGGATACGAGCAGTACTTC. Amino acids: CASSLLLAGYEQYF.

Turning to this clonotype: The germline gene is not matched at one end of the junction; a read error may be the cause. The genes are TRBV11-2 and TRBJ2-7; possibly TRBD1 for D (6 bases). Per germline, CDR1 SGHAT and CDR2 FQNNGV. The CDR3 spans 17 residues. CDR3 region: CANSSGFPNDRSYEQYF. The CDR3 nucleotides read TGTGCCAACAGCTCAGGATTTCCAAATGACAGGTCCTACGAGCAGTACTTC.

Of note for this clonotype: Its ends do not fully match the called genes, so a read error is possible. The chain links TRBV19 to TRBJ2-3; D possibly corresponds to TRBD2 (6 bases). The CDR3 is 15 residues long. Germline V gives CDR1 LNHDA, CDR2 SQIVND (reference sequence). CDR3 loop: CANSPTLAVTDTQYF. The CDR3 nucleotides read TGTGCCAATAGTCCGACACTAGCTGTCACAGATACGCAGTATTTT.

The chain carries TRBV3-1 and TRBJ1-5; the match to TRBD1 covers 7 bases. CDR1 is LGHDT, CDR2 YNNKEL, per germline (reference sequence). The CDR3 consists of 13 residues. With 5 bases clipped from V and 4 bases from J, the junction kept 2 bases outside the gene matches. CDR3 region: CASSRGRNQPQHF. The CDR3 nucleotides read TGTGCCAGCAGCAGGGGGCGGAATCAGCCCCAGCATTTT.

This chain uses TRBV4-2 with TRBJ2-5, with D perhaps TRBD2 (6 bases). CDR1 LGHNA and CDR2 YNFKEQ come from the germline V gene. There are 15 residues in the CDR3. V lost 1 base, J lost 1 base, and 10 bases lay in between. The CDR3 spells CASSQVGGRQETQYF. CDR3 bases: TGTGCCAGCAGCCAAGTCGGGGGACGCCAAGAGACCCAGTACTTC.

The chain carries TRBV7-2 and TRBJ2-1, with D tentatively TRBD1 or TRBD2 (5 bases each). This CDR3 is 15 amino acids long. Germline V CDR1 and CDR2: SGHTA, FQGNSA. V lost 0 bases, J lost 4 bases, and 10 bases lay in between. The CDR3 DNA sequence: TGTGCCAGCAGCTTAGCGGGACCGATTTACAATGAGCAGTTCTTC. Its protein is CASSLAGPIYNEQFF.

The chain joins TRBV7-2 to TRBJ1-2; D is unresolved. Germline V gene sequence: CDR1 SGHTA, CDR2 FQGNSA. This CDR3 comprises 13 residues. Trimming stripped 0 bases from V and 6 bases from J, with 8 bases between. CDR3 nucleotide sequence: TGTGCCAGCAGCTTAGCCGAGCGCCATGGCTACACCTTC. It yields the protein CASSLAERHGYTF.

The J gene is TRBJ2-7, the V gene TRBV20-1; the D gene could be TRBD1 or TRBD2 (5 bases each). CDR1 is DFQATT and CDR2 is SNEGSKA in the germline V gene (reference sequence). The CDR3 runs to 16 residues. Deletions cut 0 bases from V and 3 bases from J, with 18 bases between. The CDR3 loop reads CSARDTSRGRNYEQYF. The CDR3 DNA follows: TGCAGTGCTAGAGATACGAGTCGGGGCCGAAACTACGAGCAGTACTTC.

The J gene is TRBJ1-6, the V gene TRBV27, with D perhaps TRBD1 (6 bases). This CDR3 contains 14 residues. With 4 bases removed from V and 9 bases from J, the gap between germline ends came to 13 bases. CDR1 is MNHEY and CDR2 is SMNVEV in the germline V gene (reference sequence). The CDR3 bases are TGTGCCAGCAGTTGGGCGGGGGCAGGTTCACCCCTCCACTTT. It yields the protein CASSWAGAGSPLHF.

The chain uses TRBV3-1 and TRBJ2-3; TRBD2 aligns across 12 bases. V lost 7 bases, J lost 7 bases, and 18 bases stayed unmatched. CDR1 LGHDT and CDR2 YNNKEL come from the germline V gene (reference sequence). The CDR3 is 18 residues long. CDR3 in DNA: TGTGCCAGCACAGGAAGGTCGGGACTAGCGGGCGTCTCGTATACGCAGTATTTT. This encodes CASTGRSGLAGVSYTQYF.

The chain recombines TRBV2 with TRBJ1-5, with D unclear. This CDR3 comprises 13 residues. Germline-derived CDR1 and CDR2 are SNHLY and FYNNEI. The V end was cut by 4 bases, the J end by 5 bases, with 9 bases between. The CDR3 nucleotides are TGTGCCAGCAGTGGGGCAGCCGATCAGCCCCAGCATTTT. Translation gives CASSGAADQPQHF. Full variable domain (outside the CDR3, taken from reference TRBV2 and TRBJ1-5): EPEVTQTPSHQVTQMGQEVILRCVPISNHLYFYWYRQILGQKVEFLVSFYNNEISEKSEIFDDQFSVERPDGSNFTLKIRSTKLEDSAMYFCASSGAADQPQHFGDGTRLSIL.

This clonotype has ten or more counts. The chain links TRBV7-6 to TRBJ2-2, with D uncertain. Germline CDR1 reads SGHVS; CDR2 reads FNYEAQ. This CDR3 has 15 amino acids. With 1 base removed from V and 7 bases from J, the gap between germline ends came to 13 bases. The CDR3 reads CASSLGPGIVGELFF. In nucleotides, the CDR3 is TGTGCCAGCAGCTTAGGCCCTGGGATTGTCGGGGAGCTGTTTTTT.

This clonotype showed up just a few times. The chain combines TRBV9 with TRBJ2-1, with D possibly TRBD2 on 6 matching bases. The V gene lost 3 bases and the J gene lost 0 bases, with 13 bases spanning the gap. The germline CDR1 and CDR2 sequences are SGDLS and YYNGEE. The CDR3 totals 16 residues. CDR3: CASSALARSSYNEQFF. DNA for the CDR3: TGTGCCAGCAGCGCCCTAGCGCGAAGCTCCTACAATGAGCAGTTCTTC.

Here the CDR3 reads CASSRGRVNEKLFF. Written as DNA, the CDR3 is TGTGCCAGCAGTCGTGGGAGGGTTAATGAAAAACTGTTTTTT. V is TRBV12-3 or TRBV12-4 and J is TRBJ1-4; no clear D gene. This CDR3 spans 14 amino acids. V lost 5 bases and J 4 bases, leaving 11 bases between the germline ends.

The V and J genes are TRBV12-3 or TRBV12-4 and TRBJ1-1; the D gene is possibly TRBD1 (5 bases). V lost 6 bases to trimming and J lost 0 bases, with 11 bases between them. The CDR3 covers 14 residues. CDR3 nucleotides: TGTGCCAGCAGGCCTGGGACGGTGAACACTGAAGCTTTCTTT. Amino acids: CASRPGTVNTEAFF.

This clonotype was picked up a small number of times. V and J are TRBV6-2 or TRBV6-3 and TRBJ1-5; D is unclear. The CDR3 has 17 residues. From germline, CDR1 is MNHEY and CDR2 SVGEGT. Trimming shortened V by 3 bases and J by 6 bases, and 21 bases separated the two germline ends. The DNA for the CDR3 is TGTGCCAGCAGTTATAGGGAACGGGATAGGGCAACTCAGCCCCAGCATTTT. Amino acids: CASSYRERDRATQPQHF.

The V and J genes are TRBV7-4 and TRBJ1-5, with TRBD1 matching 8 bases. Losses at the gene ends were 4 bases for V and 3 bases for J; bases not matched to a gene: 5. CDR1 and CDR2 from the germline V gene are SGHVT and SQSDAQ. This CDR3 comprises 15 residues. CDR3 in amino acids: CASSSTGGFNQPQHF. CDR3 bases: TGTGCCAGCAGCTCCACAGGGGGATTCAATCAGCCCCAGCATTTT.

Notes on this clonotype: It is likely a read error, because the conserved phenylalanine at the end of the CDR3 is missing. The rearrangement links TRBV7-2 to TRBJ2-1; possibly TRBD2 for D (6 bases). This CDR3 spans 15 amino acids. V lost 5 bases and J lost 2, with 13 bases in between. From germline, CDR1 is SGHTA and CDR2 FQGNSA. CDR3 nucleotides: TGTGCCAGCAGCCCTGGACTAACCGCCTACAATGAGCAGTTCTTA. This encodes CASSPGLTAYNEQFL.